This TCR beta chain was sequenced during a study of blood T cell repertoires in COVID-19. CDR3 length: 15 amino acids. Germline V gives CDR1 SGDLS, CDR2 YYNGEE. The J segment lost 3 bases and the V segment lost 0 bases, leaving 3 bases of the junction unmatched. The Seattle patients, enrolled during active infection, were followed longitudinally. Methods used by the authors: From reference gene primer amplification, estimates of nucleated cell counts were derived. Sequencing was performed with immunoSEQ multiplex PCR; in TCRdb, only in-frame clones are kept and a portion is missing. D and trimming come from the DNA, and the V and J calls and clone size come from that table. The data contain 85,000 to 100,000 clones, approximately 86% of them singletons.

The chain is built from TRBV9 and TRBJ1-3; 7 bases are shared with TRBD1. This clonotype was obtained from a man over 45 with COVID-19, enrolled during active disease. Sequences were obtained from peripheral blood. CDR3 nucleotide sequence: TGTGCCAGCAGCGTAGATCAGGGGGGTGGAAACACCATATATTTT. Protein product: CASSVDQGGGNTIYF.